The present entry profiles one T cell receptor beta chain with its context. The target of this receptor is not known. It has no much larger one-base neighbor in the sample; base qualities were not kept. The data stem from a study of persistence of HIV-infected CD4 T cells (dated by TCRdb to 2018 to 2020). In terms of the full investigation: CMV- and HIV-1 Gag-responding CD4+ T cells were isolated from ART-treated individuals so that antigen-driven clonal expansion of HIV-1-infected cells could be examined. The median time the participants had spent on suppressive ART was around 8 years. Apart from two participants who underwent leukapheresis at a single time point, peripheral blood samples of up to roughly 180 mL were collected from participants at multiple time points. The clonality of all cells in each sorted population was assessed by TCRbeta sequencing, whereas the clonality of infected cells was assessed by proviral sequencing. In the cross-participant TCR cluster analysis, 8 or 9 participants were included for CMV and more than 5 participants were included for Gag. General findings and caveats noted by the study authors: Enrichment of degenerate expanded CDR3beta sequences was found in antigen-responding cells, suggesting convergent selection of CD4+ responses to CMV and Gag. Significantly lower TCRbeta richness was observed in CMV- and Gag-responding cells than in anti-CD3/anti-CD28-responding cells, and higher oligoclonality was observed in CMV-responding cells than in CD3/CD28-stimulated and Gag-responding cells. Only a small number of individuals took part in the study, and the range of antigens tested was limited. Within the same sorted populations, how oligoclonal the TCRs were correlated with how oligoclonal the proviruses were. Bulk TCR analyses could not be limited to the rare CMV-responding cells that actually contained HIV-1 proviruses.

The intended sense of this specimen's treatment or condition label: suppressive antiretroviral therapy. Cells were stimulated with lysates of CMV-infected fibroblasts at approximately 9 ug/mL. Memory CD4+ T cells that did not respond, being CD40L-negative, CD69-negative and CD45RO-high, were sorted as memory populations depleted of antigen-responding cells. Participants were HIV-1-infected adults who started suppressive ART during chronic infection. Participants had undetectable plasma HIV-1 RNA below 50 copies/mL for at least 4 years. To be included, participants needed a CD4+ T cell count above 400 cells/uL and a positive CMV serology. Before stimulation, PBMCs were isolated using density centrifugation and then depleted of CD8+ T cells. Stimulation of CD8-depleted PBMCs was carried out for more than 15 hours with anti-CD28/CD49d costimulation, CD40-blocking antibody and enfuvirtide, to prevent new infections. Cells were sorted on a Beckman Coulter MoFlo Legacy or XDP sorter, with propidium iodide excluding dead cells. Genomic DNA was extracted using the QIAamp DNA Mini Kit for samples with more than one million cells and using the Quick-DNA Microprep Kit for all other samples.

TCRbeta repertoires were sequenced from genomic DNA with the immunoSEQ hsTCRB assay version 4 in survey mode. For TCRbeta sequencing, genomic DNA was diluted to approximately 10 ng/uL, and up to 1 ug was used per sample. As for the authors' bioinformatics: Analysis of the TCRbeta data was done in ImmunoSeq Analyzer 3.0, and diversity was computed on productive nucleotide rearrangements. The improved Chao index was used to estimate lower-bound TCR diversity, and the Gini coefficient was used to estimate clonality using the Immunarch R package. Different nucleotide rearrangements encoding the same CDR3beta amino acid sequence were counted as distinct clonotypes. Differential abundance analysis found TCRbeta sequences that were significantly enriched in antigen-responding cells compared with anti-CD3/anti-CD28-activated cells. GLIPH2 grouped TCRs by predicted peptide-MHC specificity, both within each participant and across combined participant data sets. The table comes from immuneACCESS by way of TCRdb, which keeps in-frame sequences with V and J called. Part of the clones is missing from these tables; in studies checked, under half for an unresolved V gene and the rest for unknown reasons. Clone size and V and J calls were adopted from that table, with D and trimming inferred from the DNA. The sample table shows about 50,000 clones, and around 75% are seen once. The ten largest clones represent about 3% of the sample.

The germline V gene encodes CDR1 SGHTA and CDR2 FQGNSA. The CDR3 goes from the cysteine to the phenylalanine over 13 residues. Only the CDR3 DNA is retained, 39 bases long and in frame from the first base. The trim is 2 bases for V and 2 bases for J, with a gap of 6 bases between the germline ends. The sequence came from an adult man with HIV who was CMV-seropositive. The V gene is TRBV7-2 and the J gene is TRBJ1-2, with no confidently assigned D gene. The sample consisted of CD4+ T cells sorted from PBMCs after 18-hour stimulation, taken from a patient who received antiretroviral therapy. Sample cell subset or site, as interpreted from the label and publication: CD40L-CD69- CD45RO-high memory CD4 T cells not responding to CMV lysate. In nucleotide form, the sequence is TGTGCCAGCAGCTTACAGGAGAACTATGGCTACACCTTC. It translates to CASSLQENYGYTF.